This T cell receptor beta chain derives from a study of lung T cells in sarcoidosis with Löfgren's syndrome. V dropped 11 bases and J dropped 4; count of bases not matched to a gene: 18. This CDR3 has 16 amino acids. Germline CDR1 is ENHRY and CDR2 is SYGVKD. TCRdb reprocessed the reads via MiXCR and lists one record per CDR3 protein. The table lists about 19,000 distinct CDR3 sequences, 21% of them singletons. With regard to this clonotype: This could be a read error, since a much larger clone is one nucleotide away.

This TCR derives from a human donor with sarcoidosis (Löfgren's syndrome or another form), or a control subject (not recorded which). The chain is built from TRBV10-3 and TRBJ2-3; 7 bases agree with TRBD2. The sample comprised CD4+ T cells from bronchoalveolar lavage. The DNA of the CDR3 is TGTGCCGTCTCCGTCGGAGGGAGGGGAGGTCCAGATACGCAGTATTTT. It codes for CAVSVGGRGGPDTQYF.